This record covers a single TCR beta chain. The data stem from a study of T cells after yellow fever vaccination. TCRdb recomputed calls from the 5' RACE reads with MiXCR, one row per CDR3 protein. Of more than 450,000 distinct CDR3 sequences in the sample, less than 25% were seen once. The junction had 7 bases not matched to a gene; V was cut back by 5 bases and J by 0 bases. The CDR3 contains 16 residues. CDR1 and CDR2 from the germline V gene are SGHTA and FQGNSA. The receptor was isolated from a man between 18 and 35 years old who received the YFV17D yellow fever vaccine. Sequencing used PBMCs, obtained roughly 20 days after the first yellow fever vaccination. The chain couples TRBV7-2 to TRBJ1-3; 7 bases align to TRBD1. CDR3 DNA: TGTGCCAGCAGCAGTGGGACAGTGAACTCTGGAAACACCATATATTTT. This sequence encodes CASSSGTVNSGNTIYF.